Listed below are T cell receptor beta chains from one sample, sequenced in a study of tumor-infiltrating lymphocytes in primary liver carcinoma. TCRdb re-called the multiplex PCR reads with MiXCR, one entry per CDR3 protein. Of 90,000 to 100,000 distinct CDR3 sequences in the sample, roughly 69% were seen once. The material sequenced was liver tumor tissue from sampling region 5. All receptors come from a woman aged 55-69 years with primary liver carcinoma and hepatitis B virus infection. CDR3s include the opening cysteine and the closing phenylalanine or tryptophan. Fields, in order: clone size, D gene, J gene, V gene, CDR3 protein, CDR3 DNA. The D gene is left open where the match is weak. Size is omitted from some rows. Given values are once, few, many or a class for expanded clones.

once TRBD2 TRBJ2-5 TRBV4-2 CASSPTGTRDVPETQYF TGTGCCAGCAGCCCAACCGGGACTAGGGATGTCCCAGAGACACAGTACTTC
. TRBD2 TRBJ2-5 TRBV6-2/TRBV6-3 CASSYRSGGAGETPYF TGTGCCAGCAGTTACAGGAGCGGGGGGGCCGGAGAGACCCCGTACTTC
many . TRBJ2-7 TRBV11-1 CASSPSDGLEQYF TGTGCCAGCAGCCCATCGGACGGCCTTGAGCAGTACTTC
many TRBD2 TRBJ2-7 TRBV11-3 CASSRIGEGYEQYF TGTGCCAGCAGTCGGATAGGGGAGGGTTACGAGCAGTACTTC
many TRBD2 TRBJ2-7 TRBV30 CAWSVSVAGANEQYF TGTGCCTGGAGTGTTTCGGTAGCGGGAGCCAACGAGCAGTACTTC
. TRBD1 TRBJ1-1 TRBV5-5 CASSYGQGQEAFF TGTGCCAGCAGCTACGGACAGGGACAGGAAGCTTTCTTT
. . TRBJ2-2 TRBV11-1 CVSRGRTGPANTGELFF TGCGTCAGCAGGGGAAGAACGGGACCCGCGAACACCGGGGAGCTGTTTTTT
many . TRBJ2-5 TRBV6-5 CASSDPIGRETQYF TGTGCCAGCAGTGACCCCATAGGGAGAGAGACCCAGTACTTC
. . TRBJ2-3 TRBV11-3 CASSQWADSQYF TGTGCCAGTAGCCAGTGGGCAGATTCGCAGTATTTT
many . TRBJ2-3 TRBV5-1 CASSLAFRSTDTQYF TGCGCCAGCAGCTTGGCCTTTCGTAGCACAGATACGCAGTATTTT
many TRBD2 TRBJ2-5 TRBV12-3/TRBV12-4 CASSLDHGGGGETQYF TGTGCCAGCAGTTTAGATCATGGGGGGGGAGGAGAGACCCAGTACTTC
many TRBD1 TRBJ1-5 TRBV30 CAWSEGTVSNQPQHF TGTGCCTGGAGTGAGGGGACAGTCAGCAATCAGCCCCAGCATTTT
. . TRBJ2-5 TRBV29-1 CSVEGGTRDQETQNF TGCAGCGTGGAAGGGGGGACAAGGGATCAAGAGACCCAGAACTTC
. . TRBJ1-1 TRBV28 CTSSLGDKSEAFF TGTACTAGCAGTTTGGGGGACAAATCTGAAGCCTTCTTT
. TRBD1 TRBJ2-7 TRBV11-2 CASSLGQGYEKYF TGTGCCAGCAGCTTAGGACAGGGCTACGAAAAGTACTTC
. TRBD2 TRBJ2-1 TRBV5-6 CASSLQAGPENEQLF TGTGCCAGCAGCTTGCAAGCGGGGCCCGAGAATGAACAACTCTTC
. . TRBJ2-7 TRBV4-1 CASCQDTETRLYEQYF TGCGCCAGCTGCCAAGATACGGAAACAAGACTTTACGAGCAGTACTTC
. . TRBJ2-3 TRBV7-6 CASSFGMRDTQYF TGTGCCAGCAGCTTTGGCATGAGAGATACGCAGTATTTT
. . TRBJ2-7 TRBV12-3/TRBV12-4 CASSRPAIGRGGQYF TGTGCCAGCAGTAGGCCCGCAATTGGTCGTGGCGGGCAGTACTTC
many . TRBJ2-1 TRBV13 CASSKTMNEQFF TGTGCCAGCAGCAAGACTATGAATGAGCAGTTCTTC
. . TRBJ2-7 TRBV5-4 CASSLSASGSYNEQYF TGTGCCAGCAGCTTGAGTGCCTCGGGTTCATACAATGAGCAGTACTTC
. TRBD2 TRBJ2-1 TRBV6-5 CASSYSTSGRTNERFF TGTGCCAGCAGTTACTCGACTAGCGGGAGGACCAATGAGCGGTTCTTC
many . TRBJ2-5 TRBV7-8 CATSWVAEETQYF TGTGCCACCTCTTGGGTGGCGGAAGAGACCCAGTACTTC
many . TRBJ2-5 TRBV12-3/TRBV12-4 CASSSGAQETQYF TGTGCCAGCAGTTCAGGGGCCCAAGAGACCCAGTACTTC
. . TRBJ1-6 TRBV29-1 CSVRAGVGSPLHF TGCAGCGTTAGGGCGGGGGTAGGTTCACCCCTCCACTTT
. . TRBJ1-5 TRBV28 CANSLGGGSQPQHF TGTGCCAACAGTTTAGGGGGGGGCTCTCAGCCCCAGCATTTT
many TRBD2 TRBJ2-5 TRBV28 CASSPLGLAGGRETQYF TGTGCCAGCAGTCCCCTGGGACTAGCGGGAGGTCGAGAGACCCAGTACTTC
. TRBD2 TRBJ2-5 TRBV2 CASSEASAGDQETQYF TGTGCCAGCAGTGAAGCTAGCGCGGGAGACCAAGAGACCCAGTACTTC
. . TRBJ2-7 TRBV6-1 CASSRTADNYEQYF TGTGCCAGTAGCCGGACAGCCGATAATTACGAGCAGTACTTC
. TRBD2 TRBJ2-3 TRBV4-1 CASSLRLAEGITDTQYF TGCGCCAGCAGCCTAAGACTAGCGGAAGGTATCACAGATACGCAGTATTTT
many TRBD1 TRBJ2-7 TRBV29-1 CSVEQGAGYEQYF TGCAGCGTTGAACAGGGGGCGGGCTACGAGCAGTACTTC
. . TRBJ1-6 TRBV29-1 CSARHGGNSPLHF TGCAGTGCCCGACATGGTGGGAATTCACCCCTCCACTTC
. . TRBJ2-7 TRBV11-2 CASSLDLDRQYF TGTGCCAGTAGCTTGGACCTGGACAGGCAGTACTTC
. . TRBJ1-1 TRBV30 CVWSVGSIEAFF TGTGTCTGGAGTGTAGGTAGCATTGAAGCTTTCTTT
. . TRBJ1-1 TRBV28 CASNLGTPGMNTEAFF TGTGCCAGCAATTTGGGGACGCCAGGTATGAACACTGAAGCTTTCTTT
medium-sized . TRBJ2-2 TRBV11-2 CASSLVQTVQGTGELFF TGTGCCAGCAGCTTAGTCCAGACAGTCCAGGGCACCGGGGAGCTGTTTTTT
. . TRBJ2-4 TRBV6-5 CANSSCGQTSAKNIQYF TGTGCCAACAGTTCCTGTGGACAGACTTCAGCCAAAAACATTCAGTATTTC
. . TRBJ2-1 TRBV11-3 CASSLGRGEWGVDDQFF TGTGCCAGCAGCTTAGGCCGGGGAGAGTGGGGTGTCGATGACCAATTCTTC
. TRBD2 TRBJ2-3 TRBV6-2/TRBV6-3 CASSYSQGGSLDMQYF TGCGCCAGCAGTTACTCGCAGGGCGGGAGTCTAGATATGCAGTATTTT
few TRBD2 TRBJ2-2 TRBV18 CASSPLLGAGVTGELFF TGTGCCAGCTCACCACTCTTAGGAGCGGGAGTCACCGGGGAGCTGTTTTTT
. . TRBJ2-1 TRBV30 CACSRRGFYNEQFF TGTGCCTGCAGTCGAAGGGGCTTTTACAATGAGCAGTTCTTC
. TRBD1 TRBJ2-5 TRBV12-3/TRBV12-4 CASRYAQDRAYF TGTGCCAGCAGATACGCGCAGGACAGGGCGTACTTC
once . TRBJ1-1 TRBV11-3 CASSLPRGLNPETFF TGTGCCAGCAGCCTCCCACGGGGCTTGAACCCTGAAACTTTCTTT
. . TRBJ1-1 TRBV11-2 CARREIRNTEAFF TGTGCCCGCCGGGAGATACGGAACACTGAAGCCTTCTTT
many . TRBJ2-1 TRBV30 CAWSGPKGDYNEQFF TGTGCCTGGAGTGGCCCCAAGGGCGACTACAATGAGCAGTTCTTC
. TRBD2 TRBJ2-5 TRBV28 CASSPLGLAGGRETRYF TGCGCCAGCAGTCCCCTGGGACTAGCGGGAGGTCGAGAGACCCGGTACTTC
many TRBD2 TRBJ2-7 TRBV4-2 CASSQTPSGRAAEQYF TGTGCCAGCAGCCAGACCCCTAGCGGGAGGGCTGCCGAGCAGTACTTC
. . TRBJ2-6 TRBV4-1 CASSQDRRGTVANVQTF TGCGCCAGCAGCCAAGATCGTAGAGGGACTGTGGCCAACGTCCAGACTTTC
. . TRBJ1-2 TRBV11-2 CVSSQGEDYGYTF TGTGTCAGCAGCCAAGGTGAGGACTATGGCTACACCTTC
few . TRBJ2-1 TRBV19 CASSMGAGQVNEQFF TGTGCCAGTAGTATGGGCGCGGGACAAGTGAATGAGCAGTTCTTC
. TRBD1 TRBJ1-2 TRBV11-2 CASSFREGGGHGYIF TGTGCCAGCAGCTTTAGGGAAGGGGGCGGCCATGGCTACATCTTC
. TRBD1 TRBJ2-7 TRBV6-1 CASRWTGTSYEQYF TGTGCCAGCAGGTGGACAGGGACCTCTTACGAGCAGTACTTC
. TRBD2 TRBJ2-3 TRBV11-2 CASSFSPSGQPTDTQYF TGTGCCAGCAGTTTCTCACCTAGCGGCCAACCCACGGATACGCAGTATTTT